This T cell receptor beta chain was retrieved from a study of cytomegalovirus exposure and HLA in healthy donors. The PCR had 60 Vbeta and 13 Jbeta primers. This table comes from immunoSEQ multiplex PCR, and its TCRdb copy is limited to in-frame clones, with some not included. Of some 140,000 clones listed, nearly 80% were seen once; the top ten hold about 13%. This TCR was sampled from a man aged 25 to 40 in good health and CMV-seropositive. Sequencing used PBMCs.

This CDR3 reads CASSSGNQPQHF. The DNA for the CDR3 is TGTGCCAGCAGTTCCGGGAATCAGCCCCAGCATTTT. The chain combines TRBV28 with TRBJ1-5, with D unclear. The CDR3 has 12 amino acids. Trimming removed 4 bases at V and 4 bases at J, with 5 bases between. Germline assignment: CDR1 MDHEN and CDR2 SYDVKM. Based on the CDR3 plus reference TRBV28 and TRBJ1-5, the full variable domain is DVKVTQSSRYLVKRTGEKVFLECVQDMDHENMFWYRQDPGLGLRLIYFSYDVKMKEKGDIPEGYSVSREKKERFSLILESASTNQTSMYLCASSSGNQPQHFGDGTRLSIL.